This paragraph reports one TCR beta chain. These data belong to a study of control samples from healthy donors and cancer patients. Sequencing used immunoSEQ multiplex PCR; TCRdb keeps in-frame clones, though not all of them. This sample has 350,000 to 450,000 clones, with around 90% found just once. The germline V gene encodes CDR1 SGHRS and CDR2 YFSETQ. The CDR3 contains 14 residues. Trimming took off 0 bases at V and 9 bases at J, with 10 bases between the two ends. This clonotype was obtained from a man between 40 and 49 years old with head and neck cancer. The chain recombines TRBV5-1 with TRBJ1-6; D is uncertain. Sequences were obtained from PBMCs. CDR3: CASSLEGSSSPLHF. The CDR3 DNA is TGCGCCAGCAGCTTGGAAGGCAGCAGTTCACCCCTCCACTTT.